This T cell receptor (beta chain) emerged from a study of T cells in Graves' hyperthyroidism and ophthalmopathy. As to this clonotype: The antigen is unknown.

CDR3 size: 15 residues. From germline, CDR1 is SGHTA and CDR2 FQGNSA. Trimming cost V 4 bases and J 3 bases; bases outside gene matches: 4. Findings and caveats of the study: Most clonotypes expanded in the thyroid (above 0.001) were also present in blood.

Patients affected by ophthalmopathy presented a Clinical Activity Score of at least 3, a NOSPECS grade of at least 4, and disease duration below 3 months. Orbital computed tomography, thyroid ultrasound, serum thyroxine and TRAb, and clinical symptoms together informed the diagnoses. Regions amplified from RNA transcripts were the TCR beta CDR3 regions. Researchers ran a first-round RT-PCR on the TCR CDR3 using the HTBI primer set. TCRdb reprocessed the multiplex PCR reads with MiXCR, giving one entry per CDR3 protein. The sample consists of approximately 350,000 distinct CDR3 sequences, 13% to 15% of them appearing once.

The chain combines TRBV7-2 with TRBJ2-2; 8 positions match TRBD1. This TCR derives from an older woman with Graves' ophthalmopathy. The specimen was blood. In DNA form, the CDR3 reads TGTGCCAGCAGCTCTAGGGGACAGGACACCGGGGAGCTGTTTTTT. Its protein is CASSSRGQDTGELFF. Drawing the rest from reference TRBV7-2 and TRBJ2-2, the complete variable domain is GAGVSQSPSNKVTEKGKDVELRCDPISGHTALYWYRQSLGQGLEFLIYFQGNSAPDKSGLPSDRFSAERTGGSVSTLTIQRTQQEDSAVYLCASSSRGQDTGELFFGEGSRLTVL.